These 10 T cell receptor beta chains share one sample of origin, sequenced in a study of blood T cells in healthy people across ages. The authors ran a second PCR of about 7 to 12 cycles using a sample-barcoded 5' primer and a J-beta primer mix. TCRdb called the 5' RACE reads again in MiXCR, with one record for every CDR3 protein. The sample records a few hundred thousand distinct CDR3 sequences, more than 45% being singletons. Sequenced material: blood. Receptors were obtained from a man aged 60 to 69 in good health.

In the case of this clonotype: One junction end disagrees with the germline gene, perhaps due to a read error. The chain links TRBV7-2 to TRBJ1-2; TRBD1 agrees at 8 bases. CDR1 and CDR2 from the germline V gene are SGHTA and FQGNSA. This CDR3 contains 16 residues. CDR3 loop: CASSPVPGQANYGYTF. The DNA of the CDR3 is TGTGCCAGCAGCCCCGTACCGGGACAGGCTAACTATGGCTATACCTTC.

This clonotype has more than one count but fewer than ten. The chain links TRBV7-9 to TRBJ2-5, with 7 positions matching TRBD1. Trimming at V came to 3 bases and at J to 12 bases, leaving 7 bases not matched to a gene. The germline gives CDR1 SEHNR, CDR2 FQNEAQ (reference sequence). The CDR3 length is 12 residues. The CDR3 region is CASSLGWDSEYF. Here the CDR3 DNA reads TGTGCCAGCAGCTTGGGGTGGGACAGTGAGTACTTC.

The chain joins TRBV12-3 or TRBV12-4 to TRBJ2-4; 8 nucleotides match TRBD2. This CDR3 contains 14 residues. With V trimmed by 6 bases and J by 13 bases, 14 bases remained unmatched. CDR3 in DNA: TGTGCCAGCAGCTCAACTAGCGGCCAAGAGCCCCAGTACTTC. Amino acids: CASSSTSGQEPQYF.

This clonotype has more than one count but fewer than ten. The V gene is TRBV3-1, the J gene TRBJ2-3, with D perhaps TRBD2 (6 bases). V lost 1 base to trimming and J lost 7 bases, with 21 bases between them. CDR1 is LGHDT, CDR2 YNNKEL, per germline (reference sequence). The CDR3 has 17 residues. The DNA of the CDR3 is TGTGCCAGCAGCCAAGGGGGGTCGGGGGTACCTCGGAATACGCAGTATTTT. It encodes CASSQGGSGVPRNTQYF.

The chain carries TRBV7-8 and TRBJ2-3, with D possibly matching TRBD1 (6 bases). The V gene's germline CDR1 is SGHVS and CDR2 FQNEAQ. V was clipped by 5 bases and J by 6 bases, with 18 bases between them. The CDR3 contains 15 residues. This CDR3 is CASSPEGGSKDTQYF. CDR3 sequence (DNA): TGTGCCAGCAGCCCGGAAGGGGGAAGCAAGGATACGCAGTATTTT.

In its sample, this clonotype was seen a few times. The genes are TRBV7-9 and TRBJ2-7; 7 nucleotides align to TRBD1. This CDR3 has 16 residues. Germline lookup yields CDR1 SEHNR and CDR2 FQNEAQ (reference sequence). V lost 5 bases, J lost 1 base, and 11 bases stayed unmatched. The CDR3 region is CASSLAPGQPSYEQYF. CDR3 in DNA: TGTGCCAGCAGCCTCGCCCCGGGACAGCCATCCTACGAGCAGTACTTC. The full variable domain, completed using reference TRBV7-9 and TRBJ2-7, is DTGVSQNPRHKITKRGQNVTFRCDPISEHNRLYWYRQTLGQGPEFLTYFQNEAQLEKSRLLSDRFSAERPKGSFSTLEIQRTEQGDSAMYLCASSLAPGQPSYEQYFGPGTRLTVT.

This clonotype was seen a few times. CDR3 bases: TGTGCCAGCAGCTTAGGACTGTACTACGAGCAGTACTTC. Protein: CASSLGLYYEQYF. V is TRBV7-2 and J is TRBJ2-7; D gene uncertain. V was cut by 1 base and J by 3 bases, with 7 bases left in between. The CDR3 has 13 residues. Germline assignment: CDR1 SGHTA and CDR2 FQGNSA.

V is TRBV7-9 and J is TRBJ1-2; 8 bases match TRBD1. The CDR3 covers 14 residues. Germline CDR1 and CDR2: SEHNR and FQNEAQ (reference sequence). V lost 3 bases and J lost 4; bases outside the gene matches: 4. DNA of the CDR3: TGTGCCAGCAGCTTGGGGGACAGGTCCTATGGCTACACCTTC. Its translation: CASSLGDRSYGYTF.

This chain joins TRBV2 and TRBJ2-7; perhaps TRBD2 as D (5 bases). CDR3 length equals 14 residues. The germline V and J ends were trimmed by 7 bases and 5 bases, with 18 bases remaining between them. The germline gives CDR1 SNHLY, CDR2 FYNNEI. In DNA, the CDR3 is TGTGCCAGCACCCTGGACTCCGTCCTCGACGAGCAGTACTTC. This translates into CASTLDSVLDEQYF.

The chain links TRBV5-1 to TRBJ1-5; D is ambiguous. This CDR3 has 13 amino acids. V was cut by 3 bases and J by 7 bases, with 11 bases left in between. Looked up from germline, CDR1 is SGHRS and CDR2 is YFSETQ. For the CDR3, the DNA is TGCGCCAGCAGCTACACAATGGGGCAGCCCCAGCATTTT. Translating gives CASSYTMGQPQHF.